This TCR beta chain emerged from a study of blood T cell repertoires in COVID-19. Study context: The United States, Italy and Spain supplied acute and convalescent COVID-19 samples.

The V segment lost 5 bases and the J segment 10 bases; nucleotides outside the gene matches: 7. The CDR3 consists of 12 residues. The germline gives CDR1 SEHNR, CDR2 FQNEAQ (reference sequence). The method was immunoSEQ multiplex PCR; TCRdb's version includes in-frame clones alone and lacks a portion of them. The sample has about 170,000 clones; under 90% are singletons. V and J are TRBV7-9 and TRBJ1-2; the match to TRBD1 covers 7 bases. Sequencing was carried out using peripheral blood. The TCR originated in a woman over 75 with acute or convalescent COVID-19. The chain's CDR3 is CASSPTGFDYTF. CDR3 nucleotides: TGTGCCAGCAGCCCGACAGGGTTTGACTACACCTTC.